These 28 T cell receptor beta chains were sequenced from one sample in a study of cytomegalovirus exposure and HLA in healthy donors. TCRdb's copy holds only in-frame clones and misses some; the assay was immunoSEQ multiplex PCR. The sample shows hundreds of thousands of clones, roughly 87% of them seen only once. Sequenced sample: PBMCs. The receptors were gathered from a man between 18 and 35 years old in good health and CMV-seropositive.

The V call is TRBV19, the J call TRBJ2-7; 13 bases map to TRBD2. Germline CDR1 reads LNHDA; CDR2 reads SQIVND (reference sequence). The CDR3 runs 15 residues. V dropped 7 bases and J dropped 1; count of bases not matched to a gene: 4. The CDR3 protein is CASTRTSGSSYEQYF. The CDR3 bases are TGTGCCAGTACCCGGACTAGCGGGAGTTCCTACGAGCAGTACTTC.

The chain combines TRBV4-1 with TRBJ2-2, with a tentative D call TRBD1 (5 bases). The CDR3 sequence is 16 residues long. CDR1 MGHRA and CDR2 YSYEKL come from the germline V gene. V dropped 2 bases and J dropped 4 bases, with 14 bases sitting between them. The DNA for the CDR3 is TGCGCCAGCAGCCAAATGTTTGGACACTTCACCGGGGAGCTGTTTTTT. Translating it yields CASSQMFGHFTGELFF.

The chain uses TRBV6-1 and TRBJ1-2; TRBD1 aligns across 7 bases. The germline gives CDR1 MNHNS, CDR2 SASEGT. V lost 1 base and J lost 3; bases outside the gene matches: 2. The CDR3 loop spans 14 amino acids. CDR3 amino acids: CASSEGDSHYGYTF. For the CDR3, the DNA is TGTGCCAGCAGTGAAGGGGACAGCCACTATGGCTACACCTTC.

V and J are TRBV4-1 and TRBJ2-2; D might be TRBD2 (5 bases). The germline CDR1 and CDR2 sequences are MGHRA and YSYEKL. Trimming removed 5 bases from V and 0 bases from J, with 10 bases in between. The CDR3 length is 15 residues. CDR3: CASSVGSSNTGELFF. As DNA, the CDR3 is TGCGCCAGCAGCGTAGGGAGCTCGAACACCGGGGAGCTGTTTTTT.

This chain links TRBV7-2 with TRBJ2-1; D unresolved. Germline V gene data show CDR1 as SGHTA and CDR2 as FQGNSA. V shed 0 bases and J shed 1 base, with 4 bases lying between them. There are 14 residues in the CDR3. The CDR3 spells CASSLARSYNEQFF. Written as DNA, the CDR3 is TGTGCCAGCAGCTTAGCCCGTTCCTACAATGAGCAGTTCTTC.

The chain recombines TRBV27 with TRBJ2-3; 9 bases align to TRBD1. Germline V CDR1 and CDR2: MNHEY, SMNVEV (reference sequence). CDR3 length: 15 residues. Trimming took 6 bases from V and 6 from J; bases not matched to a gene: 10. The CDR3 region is CASRPGTGSADTQYF. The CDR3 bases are TGTGCCAGCAGACCCGGGACAGGGTCCGCTGATACGCAGTATTTT.

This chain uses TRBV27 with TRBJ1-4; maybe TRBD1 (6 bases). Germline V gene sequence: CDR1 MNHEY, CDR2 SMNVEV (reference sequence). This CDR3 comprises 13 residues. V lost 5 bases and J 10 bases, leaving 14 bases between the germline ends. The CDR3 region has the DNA TGTGCCAGCAGTCCACTAGAAGGGGGAAAACTGTTTTTT. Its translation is CASSPLEGGKLFF.

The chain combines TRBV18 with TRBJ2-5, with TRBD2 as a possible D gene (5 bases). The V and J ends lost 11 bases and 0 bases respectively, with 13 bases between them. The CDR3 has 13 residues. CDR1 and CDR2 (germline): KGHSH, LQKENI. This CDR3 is CAPQAGDQETQYF. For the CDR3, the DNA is TGTGCCCCGCAGGCCGGGGACCAAGAGACCCAGTACTTC. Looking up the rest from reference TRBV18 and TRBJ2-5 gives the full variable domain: NAGVMQNPRHLVRRRGQEARLRCSPMKGHSHVYWYRQLPEEGLKFMVYLQKENIIDESGMPKERFSAEFPKEGPSILRIQQVVRGDSAAYFCAPQAGDQETQYFGPGTRLLVL.

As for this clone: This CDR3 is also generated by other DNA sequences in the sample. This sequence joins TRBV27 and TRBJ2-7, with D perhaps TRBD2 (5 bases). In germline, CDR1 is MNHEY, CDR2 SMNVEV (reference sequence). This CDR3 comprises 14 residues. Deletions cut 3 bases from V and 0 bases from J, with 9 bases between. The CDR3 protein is CASSFRGSSYEQYF. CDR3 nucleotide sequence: TGTGCCAGCAGTTTTAGAGGGAGCTCCTACGAGCAGTACTTC.

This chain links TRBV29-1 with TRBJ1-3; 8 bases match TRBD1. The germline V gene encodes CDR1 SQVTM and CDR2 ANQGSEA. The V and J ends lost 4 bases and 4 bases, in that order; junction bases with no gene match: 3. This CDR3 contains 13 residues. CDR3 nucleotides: TGCAGCGTTGGGGGACAGGTCGGAAACACCATATATTTT. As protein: CSVGGQVGNTIYF. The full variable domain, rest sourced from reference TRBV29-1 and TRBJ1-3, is SAVISQKPSRDICQRGTSLTIQCQVDSQVTMMFWYRQQPGQSLTLIATANQGSEATYESGFVIDKFPISRPNLTFSTLTVSNMSPEDSSIYLCSVGGQVGNTIYFGEGSWLTVV.

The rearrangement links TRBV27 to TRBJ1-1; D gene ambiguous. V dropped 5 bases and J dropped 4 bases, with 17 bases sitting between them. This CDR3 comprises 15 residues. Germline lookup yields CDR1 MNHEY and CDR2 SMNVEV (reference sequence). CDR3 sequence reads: CASSLMVGSFTEAFF. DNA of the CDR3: TGTGCCAGCAGTCTGATGGTGGGTTCTTTCACTGAAGCTTTCTTT.

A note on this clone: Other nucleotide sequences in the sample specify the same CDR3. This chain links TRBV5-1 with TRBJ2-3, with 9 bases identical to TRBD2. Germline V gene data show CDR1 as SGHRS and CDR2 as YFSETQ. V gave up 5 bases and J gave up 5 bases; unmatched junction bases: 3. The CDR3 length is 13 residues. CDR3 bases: TGCGCCAGCAGTTTAGCGGGAGAAGATACGCAGTATTTT. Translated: CASSLAGEDTQYF.

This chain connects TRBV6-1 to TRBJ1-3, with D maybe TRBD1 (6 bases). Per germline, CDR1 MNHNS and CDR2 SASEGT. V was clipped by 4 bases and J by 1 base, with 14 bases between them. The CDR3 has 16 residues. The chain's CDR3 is CASSAPRGGSGNTIYF. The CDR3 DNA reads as TGTGCCAGCAGTGCCCCCAGGGGAGGTTCTGGAAACACCATATATTTT.

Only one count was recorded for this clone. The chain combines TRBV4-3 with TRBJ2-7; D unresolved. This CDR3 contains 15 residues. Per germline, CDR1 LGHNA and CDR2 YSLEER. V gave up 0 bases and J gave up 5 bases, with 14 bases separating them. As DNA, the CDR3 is TGCGCCAGCAGCCAAGATAAGGACGCCGCGGACGAGCAGTACTTC. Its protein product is CASSQDKDAADEQYF.

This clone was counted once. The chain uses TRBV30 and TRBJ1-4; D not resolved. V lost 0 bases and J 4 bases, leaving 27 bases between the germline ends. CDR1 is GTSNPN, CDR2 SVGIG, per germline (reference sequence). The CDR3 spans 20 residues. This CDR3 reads CAWSVTEARASLLDNEKLFF. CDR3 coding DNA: TGTGCCTGGAGTGTAACTGAGGCGAGGGCGAGCCTGCTCGATAATGAAAAACTGTTTTTT.

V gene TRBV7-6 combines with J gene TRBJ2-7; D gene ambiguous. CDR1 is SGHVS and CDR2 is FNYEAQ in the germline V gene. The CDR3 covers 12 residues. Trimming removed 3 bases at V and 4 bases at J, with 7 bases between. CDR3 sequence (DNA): TGTGCCAGCAGCTTGACCGGATACGAGCAGTACTTC. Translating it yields CASSLTGYEQYF. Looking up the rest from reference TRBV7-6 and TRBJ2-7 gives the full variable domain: GAGVSQSPRYKVTKRGQDVALRCDPISGHVSLYWYRQALGQGPEFLTYFNYEAQQDKSGLPNDRFSAERPEGSISTLTIQRTEQRDSAMYRCASSLTGYEQYFGPGTRLTVT.

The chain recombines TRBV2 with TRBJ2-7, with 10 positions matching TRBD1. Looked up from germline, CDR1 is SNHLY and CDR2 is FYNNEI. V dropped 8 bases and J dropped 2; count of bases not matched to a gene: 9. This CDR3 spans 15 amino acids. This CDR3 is CASSQVGTGAYEQYF. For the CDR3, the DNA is TGTGCCAGCTCCCAGGTCGGGACAGGGGCCTACGAGCAGTACTTC.

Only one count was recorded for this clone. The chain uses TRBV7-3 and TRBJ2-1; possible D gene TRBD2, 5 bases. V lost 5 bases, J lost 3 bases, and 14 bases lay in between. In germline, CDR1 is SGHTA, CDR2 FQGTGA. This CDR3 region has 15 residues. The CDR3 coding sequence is TGTGCCAGCAGCCCCCAGTCTCGGGGCTACAATGAGCAGTTCTTC. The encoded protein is CASSPQSRGYNEQFF.

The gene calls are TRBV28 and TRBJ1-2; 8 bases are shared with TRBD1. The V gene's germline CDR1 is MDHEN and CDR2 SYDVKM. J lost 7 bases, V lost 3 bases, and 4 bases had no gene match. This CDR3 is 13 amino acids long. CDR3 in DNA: TGTGCCAGCAGTTTGGACAGGGAGTCTGGCTACACCTTC. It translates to CASSLDRESGYTF.

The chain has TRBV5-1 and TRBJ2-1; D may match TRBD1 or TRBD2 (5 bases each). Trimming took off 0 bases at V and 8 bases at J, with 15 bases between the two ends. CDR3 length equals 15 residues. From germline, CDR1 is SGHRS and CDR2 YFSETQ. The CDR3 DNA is TGCGCCAGCAGCTTGGCGGGGCGGGTAGGGGATGAGCAGTTCTTC. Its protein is CASSLAGRVGDEQFF.

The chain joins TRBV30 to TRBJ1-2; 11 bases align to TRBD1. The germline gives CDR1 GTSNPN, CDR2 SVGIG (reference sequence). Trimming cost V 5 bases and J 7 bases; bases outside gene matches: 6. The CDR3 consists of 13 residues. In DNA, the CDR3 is TGTGCCTGGGATTTTGGGACAGGGGGTGGCTACACCTTC. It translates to CAWDFGTGGGYTF.

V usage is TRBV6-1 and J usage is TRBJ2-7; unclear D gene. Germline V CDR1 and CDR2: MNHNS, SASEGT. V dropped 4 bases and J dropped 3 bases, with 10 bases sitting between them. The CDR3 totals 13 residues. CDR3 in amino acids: CASSVQAFYEQYF. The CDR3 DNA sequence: TGTGCCAGCAGTGTGCAGGCATTCTACGAGCAGTACTTC.

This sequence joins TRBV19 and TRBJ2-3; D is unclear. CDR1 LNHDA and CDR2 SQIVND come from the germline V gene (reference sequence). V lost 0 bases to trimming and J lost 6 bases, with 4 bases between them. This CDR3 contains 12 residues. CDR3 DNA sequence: TGTGCCAGTAGTATAGACCGGGATACGCAGTATTTT. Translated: CASSIDRDTQYF.

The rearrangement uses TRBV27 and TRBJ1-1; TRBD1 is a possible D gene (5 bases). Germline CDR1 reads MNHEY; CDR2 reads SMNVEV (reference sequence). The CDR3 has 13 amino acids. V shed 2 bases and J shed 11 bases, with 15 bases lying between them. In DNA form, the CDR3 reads TGTGCCAGCAGTTTAACCGCTAGGGGCTCGGCTTTCTTT. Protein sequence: CASSLTARGSAFF.

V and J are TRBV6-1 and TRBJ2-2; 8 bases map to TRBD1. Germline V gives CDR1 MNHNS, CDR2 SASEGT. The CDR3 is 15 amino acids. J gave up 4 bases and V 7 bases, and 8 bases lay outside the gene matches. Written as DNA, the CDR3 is TGTGCCAGCAAAGCGGCAGGGGGCATCACCGGGGAGCTGTTTTTT. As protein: CASKAAGGITGELFF.

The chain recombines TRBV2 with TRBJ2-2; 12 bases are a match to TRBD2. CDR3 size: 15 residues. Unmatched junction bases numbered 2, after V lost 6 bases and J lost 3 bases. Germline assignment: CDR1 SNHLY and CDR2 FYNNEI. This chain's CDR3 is CASRRLAGDTGELFF. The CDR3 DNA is TGTGCCAGCAGGCGACTAGCGGGAGACACCGGGGAGCTGTTTTTT.

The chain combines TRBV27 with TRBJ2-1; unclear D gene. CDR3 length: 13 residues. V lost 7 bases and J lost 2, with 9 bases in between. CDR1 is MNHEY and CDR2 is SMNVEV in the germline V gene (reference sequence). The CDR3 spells CASKEDPYNEQFF. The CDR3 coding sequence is TGTGCCAGCAAAGAGGATCCCTACAATGAGCAGTTCTTC.

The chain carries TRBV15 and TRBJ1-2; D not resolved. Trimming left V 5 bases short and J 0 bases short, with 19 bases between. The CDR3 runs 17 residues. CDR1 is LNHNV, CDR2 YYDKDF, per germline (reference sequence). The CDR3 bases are TGTGCCACCAGCCGCCGGGAATGGCAGCGCACTAACTATGGCTACACCTTC. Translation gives CATSRREWQRTNYGYTF.